This T cell receptor (beta chain) was identified during a study of T cell responses to AZD1222 COVID-19 vaccine. Study-level results: In a largely white British group with more females than males, clonal diversity was possibly underestimated. Reportedly, close to half of spike-specific TCRs are directed against unmutated variant regions. Seropositive status at baseline applied to only 5 to 7 AZD1222 recipients.

Remarks on this clone: What it binds is not known.

Clones were sequenced by immunoSEQ multiplex PCR, and TCRdb holds only the in-frame ones, with some missing. The sample shows about 50,000 clones, approximately 88% of them seen only once. The specimen was peripheral blood, collected on day 0 of AZD1222 vaccination. The source of this sequence is an adult in good health.

CDR3 residues: CASSYGRSSNQPQHF. Written as DNA, the CDR3 is TGTGCCAGCAGTTACGGCAGGAGTAGCAATCAGCCCCAGCATTTT. The V gene is TRBV6-2 or TRBV6-3, the J gene TRBJ1-5; D uncertain. Germline CDR1 is MNHEY and CDR2 is SVGEGT. The CDR3 length is 15 residues. V was cut by 2 bases and J by 0 bases, with 8 bases left in between.